These T cell receptor beta chains were read from a single sample in a study of graft-versus-host responses after intestinal transplantation. Profiled with immunoSEQ multiplex PCR; TCRdb holds only in-frame clones, not every one. This sample has around 30,000 clones, with 70% to 90% found just once. This sample comprised PBMCs, obtained nearly 470 days after intestinal transplantation. The receptors derive from a human patient who received an intestinal transplant, so some T cells may come from the graft donor. The CDR3 runs from the conserved cysteine through the conserved F or W. Each record gives: V gene, J gene, CDR3 protein.

v_call: TRBV19; j_call: TRBJ1-1; cdr3_aa: CASSNVRMGRADTEAFF
v_call: TRBV5-1; j_call: TRBJ1-2; cdr3_aa: CASSFGTAYGYTF
v_call: TRBV4-3; j_call: TRBJ2-4; cdr3_aa: CASSEGTGHIQYF
v_call: TRBV6-4; j_call: TRBJ2-3; cdr3_aa: CASSEGGSTDTQYF
v_call: TRBV19; j_call: TRBJ2-7; cdr3_aa: CASSLSGRAYEQYF
v_call: TRBV6-5; j_call: TRBJ1-5; cdr3_aa: CASSRGQINQPQHF
v_call: TRBV7-2; j_call: TRBJ1-2; cdr3_aa: CASSSDRANYGYTF
v_call: TRBV30; j_call: TRBJ2-1; cdr3_aa: CAWRRAGLYNEQFF
v_call: TRBV27; j_call: TRBJ1-5; cdr3_aa: CASSFPGGPQHF
v_call: TRBV7-9; j_call: TRBJ2-3; cdr3_aa: CASSLAGQPSTDTQYF
v_call: TRBV5-4; j_call: TRBJ1-2; cdr3_aa: CASSLIGAGKGYTF
v_call: TRBV5-4; j_call: TRBJ2-7; cdr3_aa: CASSPAGGHEQYF
v_call: TRBV27; j_call: TRBJ2-3; cdr3_aa: CASSPTPSGRGSDTQYF
v_call: TRBV4-3; j_call: TRBJ2-5; cdr3_aa: CASSQGTSGSQETQYF
v_call: TRBV5-4; j_call: TRBJ2-3; cdr3_aa: CASSPGRHHTDTQYF
v_call: TRBV19; j_call: TRBJ1-2; cdr3_aa: CASSARTGLGYGYTF
v_call: TRBV4-1; j_call: TRBJ2-7; cdr3_aa: CASSPRDGAYEQYF
v_call: TRBV16; j_call: TRBJ2-1; cdr3_aa: CASSPTLLHEQFF
v_call: TRBV27; j_call: TRBJ1-1; cdr3_aa: CASSDPWGGFTEAFF
v_call: TRBV27; j_call: TRBJ2-5; cdr3_aa: CASSSYRAYQETQYF
v_call: TRBV5-1; j_call: TRBJ2-7; cdr3_aa: CASSWTSGSRFYEQYF
v_call: TRBV10-3; j_call: TRBJ2-7; cdr3_aa: CAISVRTGASYEQYF
v_call: TRBV2; j_call: TRBJ1-5; cdr3_aa: CACGQGKAQPQHF
v_call: TRBV15; j_call: TRBJ2-3; cdr3_aa: CATSSGRRGADTQYF
v_call: TRBV4-2; j_call: TRBJ2-3; cdr3_aa: CASSPGGGEADTQYF
v_call: TRBV30; j_call: TRBJ2-7; cdr3_aa: CAWSGGFEQYF
v_call: TRBV28; j_call: TRBJ2-7; cdr3_aa: CASSLLVSGSYEQYF
v_call: TRBV5-6; j_call: TRBJ2-7; cdr3_aa: CASSRWGRFSYEQYF
v_call: TRBV29-1; j_call: TRBJ2-7; cdr3_aa: CSVESGKTYEQYF
v_call: TRBV15; j_call: TRBJ1-6; cdr3_aa: CATSRTGDSPLHF
v_call: TRBV7-2; j_call: TRBJ1-6; cdr3_aa: CASSRDSNSPLHF
v_call: TRBV14; j_call: TRBJ1-3; cdr3_aa: CASSQQGARGNTIYF
v_call: TRBV7-2; j_call: TRBJ1-1; cdr3_aa: CASSQQGTNTEAFF
v_call: TRBV10-3; j_call: TRBJ2-7; cdr3_aa: CAISARGQGGYEQYF
v_call: TRBV13; j_call: TRBJ2-2; cdr3_aa: CASSRDRTSNTGELFF
v_call: TRBV15; j_call: TRBJ1-5; cdr3_aa: CATSQSGQGANQPQHF
v_call: TRBV7-2; j_call: TRBJ1-6; cdr3_aa: CASSLRAGDNSPLHF
v_call: TRBV30; j_call: TRBJ1-2; cdr3_aa: CAWSDRGDYGYTF
v_call: TRBV7-2; j_call: TRBJ2-6; cdr3_aa: CASSLRDSGANVLTF
v_call: TRBV18; j_call: TRBJ1-2; cdr3_aa: CASSQGQGNGYTF
v_call: TRBV5-1; j_call: TRBJ2-5; cdr3_aa: CASSFYPGEGEETQYF
v_call: TRBV19; j_call: TRBJ2-6; cdr3_aa: CASSIVRTGANVLTF
v_call: TRBV6-5; j_call: TRBJ2-7; cdr3_aa: CASSGTGGNYEQYF
v_call: TRBV5-1; j_call: TRBJ1-4; cdr3_aa: CASSYGPGQGTIGEKLFF
v_call: TRBV6-6; j_call: TRBJ1-1; cdr3_aa: CASSYAEGTEAFF
v_call: TRBV6-6; j_call: TRBJ2-1; cdr3_aa: CASEAGWVNEQFF
v_call: TRBV7-8; j_call: TRBJ2-5; cdr3_aa: CASSRRGSLQETQYF
v_call: TRBV30; j_call: -; cdr3_aa: CAWGQAAGYEQYF
v_call: TRBV4-1; j_call: TRBJ1-5; cdr3_aa: CASSQGGQPQHF
v_call: TRBV6-1; j_call: TRBJ1-2; cdr3_aa: CASSELGGYGYTF
v_call: TRBV28; j_call: TRBJ2-7; cdr3_aa: CASSELAGGMYEQYF
v_call: TRBV6-4; j_call: TRBJ1-2; cdr3_aa: CASSQGGGYTF
v_call: TRBV28; j_call: TRBJ1-1; cdr3_aa: CASSLGLGNTEAFF
v_call: TRBV6-1; j_call: TRBJ2-7; cdr3_aa: CASREWTGGTTYEQYF
v_call: TRBV11-1; j_call: TRBJ1-6; cdr3_aa: CASSFGARNSPLHF
v_call: TRBV5-1; j_call: TRBJ2-7; cdr3_aa: CASSWAGTGASYEQYF